This T cell receptor (beta chain) was recovered during a study of cytomegalovirus exposure and HLA in healthy donors. Background on the study: In an early release, HLA-typed donors contributed about 80 million unique TCR sequences.

Study outcomes and limitations: An analysis done earlier found most TCR beta V segments productive about 90% or about 30% of the time. Among the sequence variants, a highly shared cluster was likely an artifact of sequencing.

Remarks on this clone: What it recognizes is unknown. Different DNA sequences within this sample yield the same CDR3.

The germline CDR1 and CDR2 sequences are SEHNR and FQNEAQ (reference sequence). The CDR3 is made up of 13 amino acids. V lost 5 bases, J lost 2 bases, and 2 bases stayed unmatched. 13 Jbeta primers and 60 Vbeta primers were used for the PCR. Data came from immunoSEQ multiplex PCR; TCRdb stores just in-frame clones and leaves some out. The sample contains about 76,000 clones, 73% of which appear only once. This chain links TRBV7-9 with TRBJ1-2; 7 nucleotides align to TRBD1. The receptor comes from a woman in her 40s in good health and CMV-seropositive. The sample comprised PBMCs. The CDR3 loop reads CASSPGQNYGYTF. CDR3 bases: TGTGCCAGCAGCCCGGGACAGAACTATGGCTACACCTTC.